The T cell receptor (beta chain) described here comes from a study of cytomegalovirus exposure and HLA in healthy donors. Germline V gene sequence: CDR1 MNHNS, CDR2 SASEGT. This CDR3 is 15 amino acids long. V shed 2 bases and J shed 2 bases, with 12 bases lying between them. Study-level points and caveats: Most TCR sequences were uncommon, yet certain public TCRs appeared in many donors. Earlier results showed most TCR beta V segments being productive about 90% or about 30% of the time. Researchers had no immune exposure information except CMV serostatus available.

With regard to this clone: As yet, its antigen is unknown.

The study ran its PCR with 60 Vbeta and 13 Jbeta primers. Original data processing: Later analysis identified tens of millions of unique TCR beta chains, some 10 million shared. Some clones are missing from TCRdb's copy, which holds only in-frame ones; the method was immunoSEQ multiplex PCR. V, J and clone size derive from that table, while D and trimming were established from the DNA sequence. The sample lists roughly 190,000 clones, about 80% occurring once. J is TRBJ1-1 and V is TRBV6-1; TRBD1 is a possible D gene (6 bases). The sequence came from a man aged 40-49 years in good health and CMV-seropositive. Sequenced: PBMCs. CDR3 nucleotides: TGTGCCAGCAGTGAATTGGGACAAATAAACACTGAAGCTTTCTTT. Encoded protein: CASSELGQINTEAFF.